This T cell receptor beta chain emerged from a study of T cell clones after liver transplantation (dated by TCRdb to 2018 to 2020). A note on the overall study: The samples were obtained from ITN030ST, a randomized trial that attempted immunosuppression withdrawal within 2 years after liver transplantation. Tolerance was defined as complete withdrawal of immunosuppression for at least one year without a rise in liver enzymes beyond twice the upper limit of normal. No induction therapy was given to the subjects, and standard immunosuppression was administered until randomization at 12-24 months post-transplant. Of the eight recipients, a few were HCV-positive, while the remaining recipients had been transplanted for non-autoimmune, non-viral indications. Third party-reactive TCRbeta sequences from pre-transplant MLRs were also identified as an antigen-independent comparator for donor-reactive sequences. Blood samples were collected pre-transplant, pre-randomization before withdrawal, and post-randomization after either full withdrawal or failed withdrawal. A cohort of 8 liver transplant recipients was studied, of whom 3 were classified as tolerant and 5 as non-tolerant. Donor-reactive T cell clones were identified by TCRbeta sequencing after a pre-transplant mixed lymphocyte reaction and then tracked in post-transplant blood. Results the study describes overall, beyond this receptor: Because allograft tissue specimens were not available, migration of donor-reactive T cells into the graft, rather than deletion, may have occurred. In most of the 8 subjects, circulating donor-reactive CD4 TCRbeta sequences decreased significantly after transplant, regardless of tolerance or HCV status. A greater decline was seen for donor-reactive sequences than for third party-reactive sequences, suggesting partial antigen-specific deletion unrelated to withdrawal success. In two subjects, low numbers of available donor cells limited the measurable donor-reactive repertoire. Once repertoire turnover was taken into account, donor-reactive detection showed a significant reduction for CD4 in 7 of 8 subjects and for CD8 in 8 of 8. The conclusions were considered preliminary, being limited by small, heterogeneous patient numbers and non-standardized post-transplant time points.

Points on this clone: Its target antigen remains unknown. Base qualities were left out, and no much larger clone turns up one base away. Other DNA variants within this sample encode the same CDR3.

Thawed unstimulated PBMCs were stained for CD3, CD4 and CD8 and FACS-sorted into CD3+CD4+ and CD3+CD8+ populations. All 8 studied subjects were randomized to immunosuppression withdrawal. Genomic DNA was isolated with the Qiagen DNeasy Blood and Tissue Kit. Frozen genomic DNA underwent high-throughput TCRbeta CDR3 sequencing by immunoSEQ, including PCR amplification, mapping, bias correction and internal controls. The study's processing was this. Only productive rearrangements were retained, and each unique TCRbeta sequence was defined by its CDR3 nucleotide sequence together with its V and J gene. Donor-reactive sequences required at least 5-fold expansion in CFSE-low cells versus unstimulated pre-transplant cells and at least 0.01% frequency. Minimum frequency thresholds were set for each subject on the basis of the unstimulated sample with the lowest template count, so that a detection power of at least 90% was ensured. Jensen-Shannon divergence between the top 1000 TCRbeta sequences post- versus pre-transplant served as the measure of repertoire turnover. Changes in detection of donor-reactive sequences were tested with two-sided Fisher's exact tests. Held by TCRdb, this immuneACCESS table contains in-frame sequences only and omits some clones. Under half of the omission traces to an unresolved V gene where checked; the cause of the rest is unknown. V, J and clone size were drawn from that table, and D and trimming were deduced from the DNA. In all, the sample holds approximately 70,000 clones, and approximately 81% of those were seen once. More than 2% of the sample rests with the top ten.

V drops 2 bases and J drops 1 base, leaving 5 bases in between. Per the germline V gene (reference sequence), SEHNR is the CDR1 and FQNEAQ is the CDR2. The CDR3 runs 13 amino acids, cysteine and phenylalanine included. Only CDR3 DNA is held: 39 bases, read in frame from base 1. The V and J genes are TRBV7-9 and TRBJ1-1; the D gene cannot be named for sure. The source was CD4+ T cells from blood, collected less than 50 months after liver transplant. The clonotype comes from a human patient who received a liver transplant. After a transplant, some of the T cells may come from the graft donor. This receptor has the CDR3 CASSLLQNTEAFF. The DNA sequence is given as TGTGCCAGCAGCTTATTACAGAACACTGAAGCTTTCTTT. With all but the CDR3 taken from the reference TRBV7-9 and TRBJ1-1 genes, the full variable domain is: DTGVSQNPRHKITKRGQNVTFRCDPISEHNRLYWYRQTLGQGPEFLTYFQNEAQLEKSRLLSDRFSAERPKGSFSTLEIQRTEQGDSAMYLCASSLLQNTEAFFGQGTRLTVV.